Given below is one T cell receptor beta chain in context. The antigen is unknown. TCR beta cDNA libraries had unique molecular identifiers. Out of about 1 to 11 million T cells, some 500,000 cDNA molecules were generated. TCRdb processed the PCR reads anew with MiXCR; each CDR3 protein has one entry. The sample contains about 430,000 distinct CDR3 sequences, 39% of which appear only once. The CDR3 is made up of 15 amino acids. Looked up from germline, CDR1 is SGHTA and CDR2 is FQGNSA. V lost 5 bases and J lost 3; bases outside the gene matches: 9. The entry originates in a study of post-analysis software for immune sequencing data. Overall study: Recorded disease courses covered relapsing-remitting, secondary progressive and progressive-relapsing multiple sclerosis. Some patients had no subtype annotation. Study outcomes and limitations: A significant reduction in normalized Chao1 diversity was observed in multiple sclerosis patients versus controls. Included in a set of roughly five TRBV segments more frequent in patients than controls were TRBV5-6, TRBV5-1 and TRBV20-1. F measure grouped same-batch samples tightly together.

The specimen was blood. The receptor's source is a girl aged 2-10 years with multiple sclerosis. The chain is built from TRBV7-2 and TRBJ2-5, with 7 bases lining up with TRBD1. CDR3 DNA: TGTGCCAGCAGCCGGGCGACAGGGAGAGAAGAGACCCAGTACTTC. Residues: CASSRATGREETQYF. Together with reference TRBV7-2 and TRBJ2-5, the CDR3 gives the full variable domain: GAGVSQSPSNKVTEKGKDVELRCDPISGHTALYWYRQSLGQGLEFLIYFQGNSAPDKSGLPSDRFSAERTGGSVSTLTIQRTQQEDSAVYLCASSRATGREETQYFGPGTRLLVL.